Following are 9 T cell receptor beta chains from one sample sequenced in a study of tumor-infiltrating lymphocytes in primary liver carcinoma. With a constant-region primer, TCR beta cDNA was made from approximately 500 ng of total RNA. Investigators got TCR beta libraries out of three nested multiplex PCR rounds, done with slightly modified ARM-PCR. For roughly 11 cycles apiece, the opening two PCR rounds ran with TRBV1-TRBV30 forward primers and a C-beta reverse primer. TCRdb re-analysed the multiplex PCR reads in MiXCR, keeping a single row per CDR3 protein. The table records around 29,000 distinct CDR3 sequences, roughly two thirds of them present only once. Without any cell sorting, roughly 18-34 mg of bulk tissue yielded co-extracted RNA and DNA. Sequences were obtained from liver tumor tissue from sampling region 3. Subset: tumor region T3, left-lateral pole. The source is a woman in her thirties with primary liver carcinoma and hepatitis B virus infection.

Note on this clonotype: This sequence may be a read error, since a much larger clone differs from it by one base. The chain recombines TRBV29-1 with TRBJ2-1; unclear D gene. The CDR3 is made up of 11 amino acids. Germline V gene data show CDR1 as SQVTM and CDR2 as ANQGSEA. In DNA, the CDR3 is TGCAGCGCTGAGACCTACATTGAGCAGTTCTTC. It specifies CSAETYIEQFF.

As concerns this clonotype: Germline is not matched at one junction end, which may reflect a read error. This chain links TRBV6-1 with TRBJ2-7; D not resolved. This CDR3 has 14 amino acids. CDR1 and CDR2 (germline): MNHNS, SASEGT. The CDR3 is CVSSNLVGMYEQYF. In nucleotides, the CDR3 is TGTGTCAGCAGTAACCTAGTGGGAATGTACGAGCAGTACTTC.

Comment on this clonotype: A read error is likely, as this CDR3 ends without the conserved phenylalanine or tryptophan. The V call is TRBV11-2, the J call TRBJ2-1; possible D gene TRBD2, 6 bases. Germline CDR1 SGHAT, CDR2 FQNNGV. The CDR3 is 16 amino acids. Here the CDR3 reads CASNLVGGTPVDEQFP. The CDR3, as DNA: TGTGCCAGCAACTTAGTTGGCGGGACGCCAGTCGATGAGCAGTTCCCC.

As regards this clonotype: The junction departs from the called germline gene at one end, perhaps through a read error. The chain combines TRBV7-9 with TRBJ2-2; a weak D match, TRBD2 (6 bases). Germline CDR1 is SEHNR and CDR2 is FQNEAQ (reference sequence). The CDR3 length is 16 residues. The CDR3 nucleotides read TGTGCCAGCAGCTTAGTTGCTAGCGTCTACACCGGGGAGCTGTTATTT. Protein sequence: CASSLVASVYTGELLF.

This clonotype has a handful of counts. A much larger clone is a single base away; this may be a read error. V is TRBV28 and J is TRBJ1-1; 10 nucleotides line up with TRBD1. CDR1 is MDHEN and CDR2 is SYDVKM in the germline V gene. Trimming cost V 6 bases and J 10 bases; bases outside gene matches: 5. The CDR3 consists of 12 residues. In nucleotides, the CDR3 is TGTGCCAGCAGGGACAGGGGGTACGGAGCTTTCTTT. Translation: CASRDRGYGAFF.

V and J are TRBV5-6 and TRBJ2-7; D perhaps matches TRBD1 (6 bases). Germline lookup yields CDR1 SGHDT and CDR2 YYEEEE. Trimming took off 5 bases at V and 9 bases at J, with 18 bases between the two ends. There are 13 residues in the CDR3. CDR3 sequence reads: CASSLRTGISQYF. The CDR3 DNA sequence: TGTGCCAGCAGTTTACGAACAGGGATATCGCAGTACTTC.

About this clonotype: The conserved phenylalanine or tryptophan normally closing the CDR3 is absent here, so this likely arose from a read error. V and J are TRBV28 and TRBJ1-1; tentatively, D is TRBD1 (5 bases). The CDR3 runs 18 residues. Germline V gene sequence: CDR1 MDHEN, CDR2 SYDVKM. The CDR3 DNA sequence: TGTGCCAGCAGTTCCCCCGGGACCGCGAACCGTATGAAGACTGAAGCTTTCCTT. It is translated as CASSSPGTANRMKTEAFL.

The chain uses TRBV30 and TRBJ1-4, with D possibly TRBD1 on 5 matching bases. Deletions cut 0 bases from V and 8 bases from J, with 10 bases between. Per the germline V gene, CDR1 is GTSNPN and CDR2 is SVGIG (reference sequence). The CDR3 covers 13 residues. CDR3 region: CAWSVPGGEKLFF. The CDR3 DNA reads TGTGCCTGGAGTGTACCCGGGGGAGAAAAACTGTTTTTT. The whole variable domain, filled in from reference TRBV30 and TRBJ1-4, reads SQTIHQWPATLVQPVGSPLSLECTVEGTSNPNLYWYRQAAGRGLQLLFYSVGIGQISSEVPQNLSASRPQDRQFILSSKKLLLSDSGFYLCAWSVPGGEKLFFGSGTQLSVL.

Comment on this clonotype: Its ends do not fully match the called genes, so a read error is possible. This sequence joins TRBV10-3 and TRBJ2-5; D not certain. Germline V CDR1 and CDR2: ENHRY, SYGVKD. The CDR3 has 15 residues. The CDR3 nucleotides are TGTGCCATCAGAGAGTCGGCTACTGGACAAGAGACCCAGTACTTC. It codes for CAIRESATGQETQYF.